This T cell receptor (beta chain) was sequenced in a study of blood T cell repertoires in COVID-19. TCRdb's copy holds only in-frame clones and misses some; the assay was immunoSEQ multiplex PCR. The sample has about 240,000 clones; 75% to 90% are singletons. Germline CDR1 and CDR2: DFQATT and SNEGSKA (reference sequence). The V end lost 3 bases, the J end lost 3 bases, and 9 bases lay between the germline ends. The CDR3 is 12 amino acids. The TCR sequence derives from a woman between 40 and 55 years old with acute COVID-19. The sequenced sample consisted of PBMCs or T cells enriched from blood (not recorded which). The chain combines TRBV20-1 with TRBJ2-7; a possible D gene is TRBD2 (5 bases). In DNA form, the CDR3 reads TGCAGTGCTAGTCTAAGCGGCTACGAGCAGTACTTC. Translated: CSASLSGYEQYF.